This T cell receptor beta chain was observed in a study of OX40 agonist ivuxolimab in advanced cancers. Study at large: Those treated in dose escalation had hepatocellular carcinoma, melanoma, renal cell cancer or head and neck cancer. Partial responses were observed in three patients, of whom one had hepatocellular carcinoma and two had cutaneous melanoma.

Overall study findings and caveats: In CD8+ T cells, expanded clones were on average more numerous than in CD4+.

From germline, CDR1 is SGHTA and CDR2 FQGTGA. The CDR3 consists of 18 residues. The trim removed 5 bases at V and 1 base at J, leaving 8 bases unmatched. For this clone: Its antigen remains unidentified.

TCRdb's copy holds only in-frame clones and misses some; the assay was immunoSEQ multiplex PCR. The table lists 70,000 to 90,000 clones, about four fifths of them singletons. V is TRBV7-3 and J is TRBJ2-3; 14 positions agree with TRBD2. The receptor was isolated from an adult with an advanced solid tumor such as melanoma, head and neck, liver or kidney cancer. Sequenced here: CD4+ or CD8+ T cells sorted from blood, sampled in a trial of the OX40 agonist ivuxolimab. Written as DNA, the CDR3 is TGTGCCAGCAGCCCCAGGGGACTAGCGGGAGCTGGCACAGATACGCAGTATTTT. Translating gives CASSPRGLAGAGTDTQYF.